One and the same sample provided the 2 T cell receptor beta chains below, sequenced in a study of shared clonotypes between healthy human individuals. Profiled with immunoSEQ multiplex PCR; TCRdb holds only in-frame clones, not every one. The top ten clones hold around 1.1% of a sample with over 2 million clones, about 95% of them seen once. Only CD45RO-negative cells positively selected for CCR7 counted as naive CD8 cells, so terminally differentiated effector memory CD45RA+ cells were excluded. Source material: naive CD8+ T cells sorted from blood. Receptors originate from a young man in good health.

The V call is TRBV27, the J call TRBJ2-3; no firm D call. V was cut by 3 bases and J by 1 base, with 8 bases left in between. CDR3 length: 14 residues. Germline CDR1 is MNHEY and CDR2 is SMNVEV (reference sequence). Here the CDR3 reads CASSFGWGTDTQYF. CDR3 nucleotide sequence: TGTGCCAGCAGTTTCGGATGGGGCACAGATACGCAGTATTTT.

The V gene is TRBV2, the J gene TRBJ1-1; D perhaps matches TRBD1 (6 bases). The CDR3 is 13 residues long. V was shortened by 4 bases and J by 0 bases, with 6 bases between the two germline ends. CDR1 is SNHLY, CDR2 FYNNEI, per germline. The CDR3 protein is CASSGQVNTEAFF. CDR3 in DNA: TGTGCCAGCAGTGGACAGGTGAACACTGAAGCTTTCTTT. Together with reference TRBV2 and TRBJ1-1, the CDR3 gives the full variable domain: EPEVTQTPSHQVTQMGQEVILRCVPISNHLYFYWYRQILGQKVEFLVSFYNNEISEKSEIFDDQFSVERPDGSNFTLKIRSTKLEDSAMYFCASSGQVNTEAFFGQGTRLTVV.